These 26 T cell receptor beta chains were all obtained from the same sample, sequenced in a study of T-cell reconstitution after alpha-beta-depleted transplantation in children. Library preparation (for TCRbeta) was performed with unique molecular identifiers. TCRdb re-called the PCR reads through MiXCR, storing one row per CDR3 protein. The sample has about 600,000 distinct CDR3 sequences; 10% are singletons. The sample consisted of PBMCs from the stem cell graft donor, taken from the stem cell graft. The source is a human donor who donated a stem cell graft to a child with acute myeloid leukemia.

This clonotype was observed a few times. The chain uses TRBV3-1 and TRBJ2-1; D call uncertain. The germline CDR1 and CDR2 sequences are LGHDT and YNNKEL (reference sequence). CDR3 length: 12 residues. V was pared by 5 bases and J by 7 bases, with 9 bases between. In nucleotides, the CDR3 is TGTGCCAGCAGCAACGGGCCTAATGAGCAGTTCTTC. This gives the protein CASSNGPNEQFF.

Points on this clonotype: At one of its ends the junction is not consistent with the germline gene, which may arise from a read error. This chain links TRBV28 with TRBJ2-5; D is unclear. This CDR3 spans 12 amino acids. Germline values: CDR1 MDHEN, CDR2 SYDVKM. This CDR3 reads CASSTPTAALHF. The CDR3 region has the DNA TGTGCCAGCAGTACCCCGACGGCGGCCCTACACTTC.

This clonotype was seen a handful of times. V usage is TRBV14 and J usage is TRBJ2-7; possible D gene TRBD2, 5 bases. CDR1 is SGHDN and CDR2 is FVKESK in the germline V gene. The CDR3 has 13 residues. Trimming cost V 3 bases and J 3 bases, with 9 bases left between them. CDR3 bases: TGTGCCAGCAGCCAGGGTGAGGGCTACGAGCAGTACTTC. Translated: CASSQGEGYEQYF.

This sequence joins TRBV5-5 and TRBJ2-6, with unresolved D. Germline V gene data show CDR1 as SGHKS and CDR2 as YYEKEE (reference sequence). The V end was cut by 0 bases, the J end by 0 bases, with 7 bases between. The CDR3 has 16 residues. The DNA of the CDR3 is TGTGCCAGCAGCTTGGCTGCAGTCTCTGGGGCCAACGTCCTGACTTTC. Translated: CASSLAAVSGANVLTF.

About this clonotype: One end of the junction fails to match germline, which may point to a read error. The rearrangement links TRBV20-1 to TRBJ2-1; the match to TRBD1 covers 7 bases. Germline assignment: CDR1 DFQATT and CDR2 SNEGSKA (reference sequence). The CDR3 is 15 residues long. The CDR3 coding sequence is TGCAGCCCTCAAAGACAGGGAAGAATCTACAATCAGCAGTTCTTC. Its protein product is CSPQRQGRIYNQQFF.

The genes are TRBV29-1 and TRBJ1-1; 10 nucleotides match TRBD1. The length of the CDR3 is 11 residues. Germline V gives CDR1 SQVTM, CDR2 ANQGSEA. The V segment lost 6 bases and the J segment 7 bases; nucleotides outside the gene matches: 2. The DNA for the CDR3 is TGCAGCGTAGACAGGGGGCATGAAGCTTTCTTT. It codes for CSVDRGHEAFF.

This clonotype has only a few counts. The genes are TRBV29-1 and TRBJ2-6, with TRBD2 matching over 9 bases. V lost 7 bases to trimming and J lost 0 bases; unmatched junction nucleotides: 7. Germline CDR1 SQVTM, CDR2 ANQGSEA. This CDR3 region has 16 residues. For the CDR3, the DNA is TGCAGCGCCCCGACTAGCGGACTCTCTGGGGCCAACGTCCTGACTTTC. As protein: CSAPTSGLSGANVLTF.

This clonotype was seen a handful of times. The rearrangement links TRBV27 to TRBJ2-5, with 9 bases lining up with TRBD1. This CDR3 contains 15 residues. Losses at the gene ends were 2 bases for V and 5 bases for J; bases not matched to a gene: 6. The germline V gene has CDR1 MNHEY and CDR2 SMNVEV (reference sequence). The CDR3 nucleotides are TGTGCCAGCAGTTTAGGACAGGGGCGCAGGGAGACCCAGTACTTC. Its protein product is CASSLGQGRRETQYF.

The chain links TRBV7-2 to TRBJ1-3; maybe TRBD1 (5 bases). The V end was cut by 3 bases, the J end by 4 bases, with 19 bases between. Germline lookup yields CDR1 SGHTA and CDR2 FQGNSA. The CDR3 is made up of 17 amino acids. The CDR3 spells CASSFLSGTTSGNTIYF. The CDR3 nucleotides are TGTGCCAGCAGCTTTCTCTCCGGGACGACCTCAGGAAACACCATATATTTT.

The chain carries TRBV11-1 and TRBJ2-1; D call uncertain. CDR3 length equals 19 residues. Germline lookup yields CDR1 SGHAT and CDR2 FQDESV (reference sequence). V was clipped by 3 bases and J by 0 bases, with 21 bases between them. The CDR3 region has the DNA TGTGCCAGCAGCTTTCGGAACAAGCTAAGGGAAAGCTCCTACAATGAGCAGTTCTTC. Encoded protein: CASSFRNKLRESSYNEQFF.

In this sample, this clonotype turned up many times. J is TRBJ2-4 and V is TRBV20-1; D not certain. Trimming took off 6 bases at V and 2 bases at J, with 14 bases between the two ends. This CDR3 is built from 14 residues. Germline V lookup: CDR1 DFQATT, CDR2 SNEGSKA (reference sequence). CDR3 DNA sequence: TGCAGTGCCCCGAACTTGGAGTCCAAAAACATTCAGTACTTC. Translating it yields CSAPNLESKNIQYF.

CDR3 in amino acids: CSASQGYEAFF. The CDR3 bases are TGCAGTGCCTCACAGGGGTATGAAGCTTTCTTT. The chain carries TRBV20-1 and TRBJ1-1, with TRBD1 matching 7 bases. CDR3 size: 11 residues. The J segment lost 7 bases and the V segment lost 6 bases, leaving 5 bases of the junction unmatched. Germline V gene sequence: CDR1 DFQATT, CDR2 SNEGSKA (reference sequence).

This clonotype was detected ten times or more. The CDR3, as DNA: TGTGCCAGCAGCCGGGCCCATGAGCAGTTCTTC. This gives the protein CASSRAHEQFF. This chain links TRBV6-2 or TRBV6-3 with TRBJ2-1, with D unresolved. This CDR3 has 11 amino acids. Trimming stripped 6 bases from V and 8 bases from J, with 8 bases between. CDR1 is MNHEY and CDR2 is SVGEGT in the germline V gene.

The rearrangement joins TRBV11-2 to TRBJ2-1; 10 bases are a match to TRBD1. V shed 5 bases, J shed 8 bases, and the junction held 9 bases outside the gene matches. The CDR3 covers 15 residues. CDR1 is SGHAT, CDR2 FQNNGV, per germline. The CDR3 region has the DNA TGTGCCAGCAGCCCCACCGGGACAGGGGCCCATGAGCAGTTCTTC. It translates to CASSPTGTGAHEQFF.

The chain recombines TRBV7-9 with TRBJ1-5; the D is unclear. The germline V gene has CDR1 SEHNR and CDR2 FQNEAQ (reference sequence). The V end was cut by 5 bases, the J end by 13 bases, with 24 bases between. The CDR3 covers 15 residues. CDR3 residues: CASSEIGMGRDQQHF. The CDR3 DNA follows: TGTGCCAGCAGCGAGATCGGAATGGGGAGGGATCAACAGCATTTT.

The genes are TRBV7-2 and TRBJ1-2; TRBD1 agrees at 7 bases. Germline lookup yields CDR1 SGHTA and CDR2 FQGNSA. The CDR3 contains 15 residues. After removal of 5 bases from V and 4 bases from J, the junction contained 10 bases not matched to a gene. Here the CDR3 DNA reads TGTGCCAGCAGCCCCAGGGGGGATGGACGCTATGGCTACACCTTC. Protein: CASSPRGDGRYGYTF.

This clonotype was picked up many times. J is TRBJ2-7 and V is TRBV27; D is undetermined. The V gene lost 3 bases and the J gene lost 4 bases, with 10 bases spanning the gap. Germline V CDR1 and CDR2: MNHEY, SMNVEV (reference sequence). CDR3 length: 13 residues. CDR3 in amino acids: CASSFRASYEQYF. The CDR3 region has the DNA TGTGCCAGCAGTTTCCGGGCTAGTTACGAGCAGTACTTC.

CDR3 bases: TGCAGTGCTAGGTCTGGCAGGGTCACCGGGGAGCTGTTTTTT. Protein product: CSARSGRVTGELFF. This chain connects TRBV20-1 to TRBJ2-2; TRBD1 might be the D (5 bases). The CDR3 spans 14 residues. Per the germline V gene, CDR1 is DFQATT and CDR2 is SNEGSKA (reference sequence). V lost 3 bases, J lost 4 bases, and 12 bases lay in between.

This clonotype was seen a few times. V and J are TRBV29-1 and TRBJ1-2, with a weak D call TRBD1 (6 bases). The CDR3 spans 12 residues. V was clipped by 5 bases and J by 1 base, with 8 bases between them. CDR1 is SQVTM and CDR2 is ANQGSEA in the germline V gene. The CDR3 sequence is CSVSQGNYGYTF. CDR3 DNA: TGCAGCGTTTCACAGGGTAACTATGGCTACACCTTC.

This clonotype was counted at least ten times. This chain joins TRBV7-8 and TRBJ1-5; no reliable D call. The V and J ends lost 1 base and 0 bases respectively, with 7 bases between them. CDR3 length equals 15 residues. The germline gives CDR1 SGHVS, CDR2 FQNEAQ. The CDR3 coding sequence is TGTGCCAGCAGCTTAGAGGTGATTAGCAATCAGCCCCAGCATTTT. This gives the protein CASSLEVISNQPQHF.

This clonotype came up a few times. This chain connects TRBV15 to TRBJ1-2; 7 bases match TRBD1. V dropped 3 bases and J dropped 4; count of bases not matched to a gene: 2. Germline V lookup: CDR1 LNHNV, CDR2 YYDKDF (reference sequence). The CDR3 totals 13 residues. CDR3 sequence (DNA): TGTGCCACCAGCAGGACAGGGTTCTATGGCTACACCTTC. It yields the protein CATSRTGFYGYTF.

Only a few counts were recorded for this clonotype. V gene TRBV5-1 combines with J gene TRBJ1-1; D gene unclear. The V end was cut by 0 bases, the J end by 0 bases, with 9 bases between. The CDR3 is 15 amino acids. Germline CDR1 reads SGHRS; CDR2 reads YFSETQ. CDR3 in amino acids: CASSLALGMNTEAFF. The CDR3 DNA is TGCGCCAGCAGCTTGGCCCTAGGGATGAACACTGAAGCTTTCTTT. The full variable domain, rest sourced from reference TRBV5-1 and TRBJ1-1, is KAGVTQTPRYLIKTRGQQVTLSCSPISGHRSVSWYQQTPGQGLQFLFEYFSETQRNKGNFPGRFSGRQFSNSRSEMNVSTLELGDSALYLCASSLALGMNTEAFFGQGTRLTVV.

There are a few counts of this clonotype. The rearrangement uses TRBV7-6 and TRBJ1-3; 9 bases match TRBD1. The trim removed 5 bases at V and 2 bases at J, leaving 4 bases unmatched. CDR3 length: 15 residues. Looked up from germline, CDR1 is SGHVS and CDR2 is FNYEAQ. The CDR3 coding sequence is TGTGCCAGCAGCGTGACAGGGGGTCCTGGAAACACCATATATTTT. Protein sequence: CASSVTGGPGNTIYF.

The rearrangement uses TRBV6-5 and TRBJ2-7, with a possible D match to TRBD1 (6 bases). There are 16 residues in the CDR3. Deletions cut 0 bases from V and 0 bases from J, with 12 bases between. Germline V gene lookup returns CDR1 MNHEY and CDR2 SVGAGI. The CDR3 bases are TGTGCCAGCAGTTACTCGGCTAGGGACAACTCCTACGAGCAGTACTTC. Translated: CASSYSARDNSYEQYF.

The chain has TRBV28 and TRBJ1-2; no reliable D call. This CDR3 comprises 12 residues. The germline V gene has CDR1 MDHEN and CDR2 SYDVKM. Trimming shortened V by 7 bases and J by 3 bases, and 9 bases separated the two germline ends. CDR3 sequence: CASKPGDYGYTF. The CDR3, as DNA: TGTGCCAGCAAACCGGGAGACTATGGCTACACCTTC.

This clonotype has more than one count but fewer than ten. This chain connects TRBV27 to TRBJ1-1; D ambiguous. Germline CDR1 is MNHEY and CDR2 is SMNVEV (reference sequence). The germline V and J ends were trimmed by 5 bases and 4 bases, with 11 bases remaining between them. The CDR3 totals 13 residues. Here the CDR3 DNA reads TGTGCCAGCAGTCGGCGGTGGGGCACTGAAGCTTTCTTT. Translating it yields CASSRRWGTEAFF.